This TCR beta chain was sequenced during a study of T cells in Graves' hyperthyroidism and ophthalmopathy. This clonotype was seen ten or more times. Uncontrolled infection, other autoimmune disease, pregnancy or lactation led to exclusion. TCR beta CDR3 regions were amplified from RNA transcripts. The HTBI primer set was used in a first-round RT-PCR of the TCR CDR3. One entry per CDR3 protein results from TCRdb running MiXCR on the multiplex PCR reads. The sample consists of 600,000 to 700,000 distinct CDR3 sequences, approximately 42% of them appearing once. Germline values: CDR1 KGHDR, CDR2 SFDVKD. J lost 4 bases, V lost 9 bases, and 6 bases had no gene match. This CDR3 has 14 residues.

The sequence was obtained from an adult man with Graves' disease, either hyperthyroidism or ophthalmopathy (not recorded which). The chain is built from TRBV24-1 and TRBJ2-2; 8 bases line up with TRBD1. The sequencing sample was made of peripheral blood or thyroid tissue (not recorded which). Written as DNA, the CDR3 is TGTGCCACCTCCCGACAGGGGACCACCGGGGAGCTGTTTTTT. This sequence encodes CATSRQGTTGELFF.